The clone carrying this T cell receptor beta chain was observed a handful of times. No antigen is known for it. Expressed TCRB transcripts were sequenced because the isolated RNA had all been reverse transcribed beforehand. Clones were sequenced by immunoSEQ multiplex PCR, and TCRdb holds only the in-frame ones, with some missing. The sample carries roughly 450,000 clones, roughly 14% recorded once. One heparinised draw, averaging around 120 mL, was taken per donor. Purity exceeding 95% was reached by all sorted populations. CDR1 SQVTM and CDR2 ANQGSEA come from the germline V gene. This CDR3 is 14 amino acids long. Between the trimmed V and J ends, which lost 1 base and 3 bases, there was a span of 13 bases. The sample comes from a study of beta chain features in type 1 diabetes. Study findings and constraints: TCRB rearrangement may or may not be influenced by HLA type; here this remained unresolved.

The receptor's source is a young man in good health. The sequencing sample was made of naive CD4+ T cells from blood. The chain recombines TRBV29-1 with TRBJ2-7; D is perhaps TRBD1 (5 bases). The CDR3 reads CSVEGGYPRYEQYF. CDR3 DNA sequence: TGCAGCGTTGAAGGGGGCTACCCCCGCTACGAGCAGTACTTC.